This entry concerns a single T cell receptor beta chain. Its antigen is currently unknown. Sequenced by immunoSEQ multiplex PCR; TCRdb stores in-frame clones only, minus some. The table has about 150,000 clones, 82% seen once; the top ten hold less than 5%. This specimen belongs to a study of T cell responses to AZD1222 COVID-19 vaccine. General study points: Receipt of two AZD1222 doses was followed by a rise in Spike-specific TCR breadth and depth.

Per the germline V gene, CDR1 is SGHRS and CDR2 is YFSETQ. The CDR3 spans 15 residues. Trimming removed 0 bases at V and 0 bases at J, with 10 bases between. Sequenced material: peripheral blood, taken on day 0 of MenACWY control vaccination. This TCR came from an adult in good health. This chain joins TRBV5-1 and TRBJ2-7, with D unclear. The CDR3 reads CASSLAWGSSYEQYF. In DNA form, the CDR3 reads TGCGCCAGCAGCTTGGCCTGGGGTAGCTCCTACGAGCAGTACTTC.